These 27 T cell receptor beta chains share one sample of origin, sequenced in a study of OX40 agonist ivuxolimab in advanced cancers. Only in-frame clones appear in the TCRdb table, and some are missing; sequencing was by immunoSEQ multiplex PCR. There are some 69,000 clones in the sample; about 89% occur only once, and roughly 0.27% lies in the top ten. This material consisted of CD4+ or CD8+ T cells sorted from blood, taken in a trial of the OX40 agonist ivuxolimab. All receptors derive from an adult with an advanced solid tumor such as melanoma, head and neck, liver or kidney cancer.

The chain couples TRBV5-1 to TRBJ2-1; 7 bases line up with TRBD2. V was pared by 5 bases and J by 4 bases, with 3 bases of the junction left unmatched. The CDR3 is 13 amino acids. Germline-derived CDR1 and CDR2 are SGHRS and YFSETQ. CDR3 sequence: CASSREVYNEQFF. CDR3 sequence (DNA): TGCGCCAGCAGTCGGGAGGTTTACAATGAGCAGTTCTTC.

The genes are TRBV6-1 and TRBJ1-1; TRBD1 might be the D (5 bases). Germline CDR1 and CDR2: MNHNS and SASEGT. The CDR3 spans 15 residues. V dropped 6 bases and J dropped 3 bases, with 17 bases sitting between them. CDR3 region: CASRRGGRAYTEAFF. The CDR3 region has the DNA TGTGCCAGCAGGCGGGGAGGCAGGGCCTACACTGAAGCTTTCTTT.

The chain combines TRBV5-1 with TRBJ2-7, with TRBD1 matching 10 bases. V shed 3 bases and J 4 bases; nucleotides not matched to a gene: 4. The germline V gene has CDR1 SGHRS and CDR2 YFSETQ. The CDR3 covers 14 residues. CDR3 loop: CASSSGQGYYEQYF. DNA for the CDR3: TGCGCCAGCAGCTCGGGACAGGGGTATTACGAGCAGTACTTC.

The rearrangement joins TRBV5-1 to TRBJ2-3; TRBD2 aligns across 12 bases. The CDR3 runs 15 residues. Germline V gene sequence: CDR1 SGHRS, CDR2 YFSETQ. J lost 3 bases, V lost 5 bases, and 4 bases had no gene match. The CDR3 reads CASRTSGRGTDTQYF. Written as DNA, the CDR3 is TGCGCCAGCAGGACTAGCGGGAGAGGTACAGATACGCAGTATTTT.

This chain connects TRBV5-1 to TRBJ2-3, with 7 bases matching TRBD2. Per the germline V gene, CDR1 is SGHRS and CDR2 is YFSETQ. This CDR3 spans 14 amino acids. Trimming cost V 3 bases and J 6 bases; bases outside gene matches: 7. The CDR3 coding sequence is TGCGCCAGCAGCTCTGGCGGGAGAACGGATACGCAGTATTTT. It codes for CASSSGGRTDTQYF.

A few counts support this clone. The V call is TRBV7-9, the J call TRBJ2-7; tentative D call: TRBD2 (5 bases). The V gene lost 5 bases and the J gene lost 4 bases, with 9 bases spanning the gap. Germline lookup yields CDR1 SEHNR and CDR2 FQNEAQ (reference sequence). The CDR3 loop spans 12 amino acids. The DNA for the CDR3 is TGTGCCAGCAGCCAACTAGTATACGAGCAGTACTTC. Translated: CASSQLVYEQYF.

The chain joins TRBV4-2 to TRBJ2-6; D may be TRBD2 (5 bases). The CDR3 consists of 16 residues. Per germline, CDR1 LGHNA and CDR2 YNFKEQ. Trimming removed 0 bases from V and 2 bases from J, with 8 bases in between. The CDR3 reads CASSQDRAAGANVLTF. CDR3 coding DNA: TGTGCCAGCAGCCAAGATCGAGCGGCTGGGGCCAACGTCCTGACTTTC.

V and J are TRBV19 and TRBJ1-5, with TRBD1 identical over 8 bases. The CDR3 covers 14 residues. CDR1 is LNHDA and CDR2 is SQIVND in the germline V gene (reference sequence). The J segment lost 7 bases and the V segment lost 6 bases, leaving 8 bases of the junction unmatched. CDR3 coding DNA: TGTGCCAGTAGCCCCACAGGGGGAGCACAGCCCCAGCATTTT. Protein sequence: CASSPTGGAQPQHF.

The chain uses TRBV9 and TRBJ2-3; 7 bases match TRBD2. V shed 0 bases, J shed 3 bases, and the junction held 7 bases outside the gene matches. CDR1 and CDR2 (germline): SGDLS, YYNGEE. The length of the CDR3 is 16 residues. For the CDR3, the DNA is TGTGCCAGCAGCGTAGGAGCGGGATCGGGGACAGATACGCAGTATTTT. This codes for CASSVGAGSGTDTQYF.

The genes are TRBV11-2 and TRBJ2-7; TRBD2 aligns across 10 bases. This CDR3 has 17 residues. J was trimmed by 2 bases and V by 2 bases; bases with no gene match: 9. CDR1 is SGHAT and CDR2 is FQNNGV in the germline V gene. CDR3 loop: CASSLRGGTSGTYEQYF. CDR3 coding DNA: TGTGCCAGCAGCTTAAGGGGAGGAACTAGCGGGACCTACGAGCAGTACTTC.

The chain couples TRBV27 to TRBJ1-2, with 7 bases lining up with TRBD1. This CDR3 contains 14 residues. Per the germline V gene, CDR1 is MNHEY and CDR2 is SMNVEV (reference sequence). J gave up 4 bases and V 0 bases, and 2 bases lay outside the gene matches. The CDR3 sequence: CASSLSGGGYGYTF. The DNA for the CDR3 is TGTGCCAGCAGTTTATCAGGGGGCGGCTATGGCTACACCTTC.

CDR3 nucleotide sequence: TGTGCCAGCACCCCGGACAGGGCCTCTGGAAACACCATATATTTT. Amino acid sequence: CASTPDRASGNTIYF. The rearrangement uses TRBV25-1 and TRBJ1-3; 8 nucleotides line up with TRBD1. Germline CDR1 MGHDK, CDR2 SYGVNS. CDR3 length: 15 amino acids. Unmatched junction bases numbered 5, after V lost 7 bases and J lost 0 bases.

The chain joins TRBV7-3 to TRBJ2-2; no clear D. Trimming took 1 base from V and 4 from J, leaving 7 bases between them. The CDR3 covers 14 residues. The germline gives CDR1 SGHTA, CDR2 FQGTGA. CDR3 region: CASSLNAITGELFF. The CDR3 nucleotides read TGTGCCAGCAGCTTAAATGCAATCACCGGGGAGCTGTTTTTT.

The rearrangement uses TRBV5-1 and TRBJ2-2; tentative D call: TRBD2 (5 bases). The CDR3 is 16 amino acids. In germline, CDR1 is SGHRS, CDR2 YFSETQ. V was trimmed by 4 bases and J by 7 bases, leaving 20 bases between them. The DNA of the CDR3 is TGCGCCAGCAGCCCAACCGGAGGCTTCTCAGGCGGGGAGCTGTTTTTT. Encoded protein: CASSPTGGFSGGELFF.

J is TRBJ2-3 and V is TRBV2; D gene uncertain. The CDR3 loop spans 11 amino acids. Trimming shortened V by 0 bases and J by 6 bases, and 1 base separated the two germline ends. Germline assignment: CDR1 SNHLY and CDR2 FYNNEI. CDR3 nucleotide sequence: TGTGCCAGCAGTGAAGCGGATACGCAGTATTTT. Translated, it gives CASSEADTQYF.

The chain joins TRBV5-5 to TRBJ1-1, with D hard to call. Between the trimmed V and J ends, which lost 4 bases and 0 bases, there was a span of 16 bases. The CDR3 loop spans 16 amino acids. CDR1 and CDR2 (germline): SGHKS, YYEKEE (reference sequence). For the CDR3, the DNA is TGTGCCAGCAGCCAACCCCCAACAGCCATGAACACTGAAGCTTTCTTT. Translated: CASSQPPTAMNTEAFF. The full variable domain, its missing parts supplied by reference TRBV5-5 and TRBJ1-1, is DAGVTQSPTHLIKTRGQQVTLRCSPISGHKSVSWYQQVLGQGPQFIFQYYEKEERGRGNFPDRFSARQFPNYSSELNVNALLLGDSALYLCASSQPPTAMNTEAFFGQGTRLTVV.

The genes are TRBV15 and TRBJ1-5; no firm D call. CDR1 LNHNV and CDR2 YYDKDF come from the germline V gene (reference sequence). V was cut by 4 bases and J by 2 bases, with 12 bases left in between. The CDR3 runs to 15 residues. CDR3 coding DNA: TGTGCCACCAGCACCCGGGCCGTGGGCAATCAGCCCCAGCATTTT. Its protein is CATSTRAVGNQPQHF.

The chain carries TRBV21-1 and TRBJ2-1. TRBV21-1 is noted as a pseudogene. The CDR3 runs 13 residues. CDR3 in DNA: TGTGCCAGCAGCAAAGTAGCAGGGAGAAGACAGTTCTTC. This encodes CASSKVAGRRQFF.

J is TRBJ2-3 and V is TRBV7-8; a possible D gene is TRBD2 (6 bases). V shed 3 bases and J shed 6 bases, with 13 bases lying between them. The germline V gene has CDR1 SGHVS and CDR2 FQNEAQ. CDR3 length: 14 amino acids. The CDR3 DNA is TGTGCCAGCAGCTTTTCTTCCCGGGGGGATACGCAGTATTTT. Protein sequence: CASSFSSRGDTQYF.

The gene calls are TRBV6-6 and TRBJ1-4, with 7 bases identical to TRBD1. Germline loops: CDR1 MNHNY, CDR2 SVGAGI (reference sequence). This CDR3 contains 16 residues. V was clipped by 2 bases and J by 8 bases; unmatched bases: 11. CDR3 DNA sequence: TGTGCCAGCAGTTACCCGCAGACAGGCAGGGGGGAAAAACTGTTTTTT. It codes for CASSYPQTGRGEKLFF.

The chain combines TRBV11-2 with TRBJ1-1; TRBD1 agrees at 7 bases. The CDR3 covers 14 residues. With 5 bases clipped from V and 2 bases from J, the junction kept 5 bases outside the gene matches. Germline values: CDR1 SGHAT, CDR2 FQNNGV. In DNA, the CDR3 is TGTGCCAGCAGCGCAGGGGGGGCAAACACTGAAGCTTTCTTT. Its protein product is CASSAGGANTEAFF.

The rearrangement joins TRBV27 to TRBJ2-5; D gene ambiguous. Germline V gene data show CDR1 as MNHEY and CDR2 as SMNVEV (reference sequence). This CDR3 region has 14 residues. V dropped 1 base and J dropped 4 bases, with 10 bases sitting between them. This chain's CDR3 is CASSLYRSAETQYF. The CDR3 bases are TGTGCCAGCAGTTTATATAGGTCGGCAGAGACCCAGTACTTC.

The gene calls are TRBV27 and TRBJ2-2; 12 positions agree with TRBD2. Germline V gene lookup returns CDR1 MNHEY and CDR2 SMNVEV (reference sequence). V was clipped by 5 bases and J by 0 bases; unmatched bases: 7. CDR3 length: 18 residues. For the CDR3, the DNA is TGTGCCAGCAGTCAAAGACTAGCGGGAGTTGCGAACACCGGGGAGCTGTTTTTT. It encodes CASSQRLAGVANTGELFF.

J is TRBJ2-3 and V is TRBV6-1, with D perhaps matching TRBD2 (6 bases). Germline assignment: CDR1 MNHNS and CDR2 SASEGT. The ends were cut back, 7 bases at V and 3 bases at J, with 11 bases in the middle. The CDR3 contains 13 residues. The CDR3: CASKFGSTDTQYF. In DNA, the CDR3 is TGTGCCAGCAAATTCGGGAGTACAGATACGCAGTATTTT.

The gene calls are TRBV15 and TRBJ2-7; no reliable D call. The germline gives CDR1 LNHNV, CDR2 YYDKDF (reference sequence). This CDR3 spans 14 amino acids. The V end lost 2 bases, the J end lost 0 bases, and 8 bases lay between the germline ends. The chain's CDR3 is CATSRQSYSYEQYF. The CDR3 coding sequence is TGTGCCACCAGCAGACAATCTTACTCCTACGAGCAGTACTTC. The variable domain in full, with the rest retrieved from reference TRBV15 and TRBJ2-7, is DAMVIQNPRYQVTQFGKPVTLSCSQTLNHNVMYWYQQKSSQAPKLLFHYYDKDFNNEADTPDNFQSRRPNTSFCFLDIRSPGLGDTAMYLCATSRQSYSYEQYFGPGTRLTVT.

The chain couples TRBV9 to TRBJ2-5; TRBD1 matches at 11 bases. Per germline, CDR1 SGDLS and CDR2 YYNGEE. J gave up 4 bases and V 3 bases, and 2 bases lay outside the gene matches. The CDR3 is 14 residues long. As DNA, the CDR3 is TGTGCCAGCAGCGAAGGGACAGGGGGAGAGACCCAGTACTTC. Translation gives CASSEGTGGETQYF.

This chain links TRBV19 with TRBJ1-5; TRBD1 might be the D (5 bases). With 2 bases removed from V and 6 bases from J, the gap between germline ends came to 11 bases. The CDR3 contains 14 residues. Per germline, CDR1 LNHDA and CDR2 SQIVND (reference sequence). CDR3 amino acids: CASSINQGGQPQHF. The CDR3 bases are TGTGCCAGTAGTATAAACCAGGGTGGTCAGCCCCAGCATTTT.